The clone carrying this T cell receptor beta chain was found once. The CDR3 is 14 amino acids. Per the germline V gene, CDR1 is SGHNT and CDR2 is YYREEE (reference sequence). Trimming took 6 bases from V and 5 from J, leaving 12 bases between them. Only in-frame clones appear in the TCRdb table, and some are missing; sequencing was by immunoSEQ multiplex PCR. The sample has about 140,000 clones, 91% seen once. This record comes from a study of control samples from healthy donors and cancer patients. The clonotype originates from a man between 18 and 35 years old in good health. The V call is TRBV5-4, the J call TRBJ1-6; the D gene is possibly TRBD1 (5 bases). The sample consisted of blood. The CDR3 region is CASTDSVNNSPLHF. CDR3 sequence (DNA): TGTGCCAGCACCGACAGCGTTAATAATTCACCCCTCCACTTT. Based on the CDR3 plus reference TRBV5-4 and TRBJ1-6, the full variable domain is ETGVTQSPTHLIKTRGQQVTLRCSSQSGHNTVSWYQQALGQGPQFIFQYYREEENGRGNFPPRFSGLQFPNYSSELNVNALELDDSALYLCASTDSVNNSPLHFGNGTRLTVT.